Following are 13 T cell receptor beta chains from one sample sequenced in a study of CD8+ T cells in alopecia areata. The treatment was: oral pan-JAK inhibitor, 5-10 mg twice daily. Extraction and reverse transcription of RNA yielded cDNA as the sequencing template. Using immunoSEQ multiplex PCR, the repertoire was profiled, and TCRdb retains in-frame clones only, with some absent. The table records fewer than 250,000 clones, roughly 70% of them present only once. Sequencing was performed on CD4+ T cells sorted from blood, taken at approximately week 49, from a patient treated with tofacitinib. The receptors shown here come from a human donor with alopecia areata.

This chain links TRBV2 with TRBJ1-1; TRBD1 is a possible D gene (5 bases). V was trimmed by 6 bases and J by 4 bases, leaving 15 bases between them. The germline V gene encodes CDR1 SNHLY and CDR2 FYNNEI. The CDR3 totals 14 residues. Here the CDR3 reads CASRFEGLGTEAFF. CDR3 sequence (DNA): TGTGCCAGCAGGTTCGAGGGGTTGGGCACTGAAGCTTTCTTT.

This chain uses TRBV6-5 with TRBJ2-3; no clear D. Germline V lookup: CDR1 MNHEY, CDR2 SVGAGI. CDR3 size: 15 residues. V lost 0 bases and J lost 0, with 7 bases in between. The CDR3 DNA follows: TGTGCCAGCAGTTACTCGAATCCTAGCACAGATACGCAGTATTTT. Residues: CASSYSNPSTDTQYF.

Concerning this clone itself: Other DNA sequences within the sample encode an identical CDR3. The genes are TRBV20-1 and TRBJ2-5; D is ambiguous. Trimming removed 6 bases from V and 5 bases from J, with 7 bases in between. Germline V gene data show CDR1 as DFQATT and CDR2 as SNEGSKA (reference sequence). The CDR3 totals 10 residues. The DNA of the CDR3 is TGCAGTGCGTCCGGGGAGACCCAGTACTTC. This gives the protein CSASGETQYF.

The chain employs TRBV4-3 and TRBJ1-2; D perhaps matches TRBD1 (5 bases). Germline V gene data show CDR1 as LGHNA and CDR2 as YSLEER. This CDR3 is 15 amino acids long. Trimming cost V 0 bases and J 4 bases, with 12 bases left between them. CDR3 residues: CASSQDPIDSYGYTF. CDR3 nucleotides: TGCGCCAGCAGCCAAGACCCGATCGACAGCTATGGCTACACCTTC.

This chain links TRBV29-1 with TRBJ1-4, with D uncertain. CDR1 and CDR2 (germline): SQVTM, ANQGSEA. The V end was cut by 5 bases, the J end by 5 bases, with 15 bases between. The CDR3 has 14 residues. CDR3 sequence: CSVRVRSENEKLFF. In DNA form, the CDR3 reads TGCAGCGTTCGGGTCCGCAGCGAGAATGAAAAACTGTTTTTT.

This CDR3 is CASSLSGQAPNSPLHF. In nucleotides, the CDR3 is TGTGCCAGCAGTTTATCCGGACAGGCACCTAATTCACCCCTCCACTTT. The chain employs TRBV27 and TRBJ1-6, with TRBD1 matching over 7 bases. V lost 0 bases and J lost 6; bases outside the gene matches: 5. Germline V lookup: CDR1 MNHEY, CDR2 SMNVEV (reference sequence). This CDR3 region has 16 residues.

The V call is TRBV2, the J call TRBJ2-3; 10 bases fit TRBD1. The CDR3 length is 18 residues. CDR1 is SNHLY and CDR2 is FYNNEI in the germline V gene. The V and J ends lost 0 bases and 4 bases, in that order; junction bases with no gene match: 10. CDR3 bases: TGTGCCAGCAGTGAAGCATACGGGGACAGGGGTTCGGCAGATACGCAGTATTTT. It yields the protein CASSEAYGDRGSADTQYF.

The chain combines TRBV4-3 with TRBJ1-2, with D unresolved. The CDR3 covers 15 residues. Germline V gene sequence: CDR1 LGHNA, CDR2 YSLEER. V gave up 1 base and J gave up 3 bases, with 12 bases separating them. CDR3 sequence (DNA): TGCGCCAGCAGCCAAGTCAACGATCCTCACTATGGCTACACCTTC. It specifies CASSQVNDPHYGYTF.

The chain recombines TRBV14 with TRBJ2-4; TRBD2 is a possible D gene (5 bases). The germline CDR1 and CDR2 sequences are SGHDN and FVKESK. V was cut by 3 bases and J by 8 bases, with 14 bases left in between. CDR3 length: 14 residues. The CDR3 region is CASSQREGSHIQYF. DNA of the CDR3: TGTGCCAGCAGCCAGAGGGAAGGGTCTCACATTCAGTACTTC.

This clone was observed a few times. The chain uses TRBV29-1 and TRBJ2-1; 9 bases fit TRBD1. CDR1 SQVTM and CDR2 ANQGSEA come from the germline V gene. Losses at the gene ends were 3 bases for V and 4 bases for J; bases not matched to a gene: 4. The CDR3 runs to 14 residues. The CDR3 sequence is CSVDPGQGYNEQFF. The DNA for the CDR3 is TGCAGCGTTGACCCGGGACAGGGATACAATGAGCAGTTCTTC.

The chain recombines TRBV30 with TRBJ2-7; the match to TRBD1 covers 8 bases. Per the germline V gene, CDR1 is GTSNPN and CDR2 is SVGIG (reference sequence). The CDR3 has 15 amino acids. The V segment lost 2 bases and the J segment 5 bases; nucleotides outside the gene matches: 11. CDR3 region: CAWSQRSRTGNEQYF. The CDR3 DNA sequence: TGTGCCTGGAGTCAAAGAAGTAGGACAGGGAACGAGCAGTACTTC.

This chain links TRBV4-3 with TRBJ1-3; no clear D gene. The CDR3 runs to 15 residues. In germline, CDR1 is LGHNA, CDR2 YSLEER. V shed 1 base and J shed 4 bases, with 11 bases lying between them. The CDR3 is CASSQVRGPGNTIYF. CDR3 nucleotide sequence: TGCGCCAGCAGCCAAGTCCGGGGTCCAGGAAACACCATATATTTT.

The CDR3 region is CASRPQGSLLEAFF. CDR3 sequence (DNA): TGTGCCAGCAGGCCACAGGGCTCCCTCCTTGAAGCTTTCTTT. This chain links TRBV2 with TRBJ1-1; maybe TRBD1 (6 bases). The CDR3 is 14 amino acids. Between the trimmed V and J ends, which lost 6 bases and 7 bases, there was a span of 18 bases. The germline gives CDR1 SNHLY, CDR2 FYNNEI.